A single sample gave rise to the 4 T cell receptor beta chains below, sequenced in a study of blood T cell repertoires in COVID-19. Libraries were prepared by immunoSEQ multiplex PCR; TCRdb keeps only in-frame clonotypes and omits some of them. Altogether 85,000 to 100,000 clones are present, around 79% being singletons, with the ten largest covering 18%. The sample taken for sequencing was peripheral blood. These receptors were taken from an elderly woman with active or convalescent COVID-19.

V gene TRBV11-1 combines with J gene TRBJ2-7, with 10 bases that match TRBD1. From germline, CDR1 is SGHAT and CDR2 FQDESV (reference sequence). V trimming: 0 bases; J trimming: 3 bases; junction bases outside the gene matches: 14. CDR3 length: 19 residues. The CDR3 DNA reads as TGTGCCAGCAGCTTAGCCGTGACAGGGGGCCCCGGCCGATTCTACGAGCAGTACTTC. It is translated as CASSLAVTGGPGRFYEQYF.

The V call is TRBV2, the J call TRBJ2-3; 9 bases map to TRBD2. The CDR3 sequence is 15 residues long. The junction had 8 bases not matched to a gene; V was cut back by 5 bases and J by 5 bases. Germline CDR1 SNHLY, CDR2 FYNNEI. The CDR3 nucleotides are TGTGCCAGCAGTCCCCCTCTAGCGGGAATAGATACGCAGTATTTT. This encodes CASSPPLAGIDTQYF.

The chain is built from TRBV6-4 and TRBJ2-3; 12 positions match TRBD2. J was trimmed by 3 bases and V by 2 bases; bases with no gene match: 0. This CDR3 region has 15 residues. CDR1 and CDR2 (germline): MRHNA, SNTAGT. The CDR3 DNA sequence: TGTGCCAGCAGTGACGGGACTAGCGGGACAGATACGCAGTATTTT. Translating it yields CASSDGTSGTDTQYF.

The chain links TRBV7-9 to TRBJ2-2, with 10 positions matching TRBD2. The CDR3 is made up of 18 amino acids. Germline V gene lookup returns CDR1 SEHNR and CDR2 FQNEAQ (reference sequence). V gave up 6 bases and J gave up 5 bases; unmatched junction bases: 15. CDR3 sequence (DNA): TGTGCCAGCAGTCCTGGGAGCGGGAGGGCCCTCGGGACCGGGGAGCTGTTTTTT. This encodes CASSPGSGRALGTGELFF. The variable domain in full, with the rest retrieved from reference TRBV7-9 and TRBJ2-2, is DTGVSQNPRHKITKRGQNVTFRCDPISEHNRLYWYRQTLGQGPEFLTYFQNEAQLEKSRLLSDRFSAERPKGSFSTLEIQRTEQGDSAMYLCASSPGSGRALGTGELFFGEGSRLTVL.